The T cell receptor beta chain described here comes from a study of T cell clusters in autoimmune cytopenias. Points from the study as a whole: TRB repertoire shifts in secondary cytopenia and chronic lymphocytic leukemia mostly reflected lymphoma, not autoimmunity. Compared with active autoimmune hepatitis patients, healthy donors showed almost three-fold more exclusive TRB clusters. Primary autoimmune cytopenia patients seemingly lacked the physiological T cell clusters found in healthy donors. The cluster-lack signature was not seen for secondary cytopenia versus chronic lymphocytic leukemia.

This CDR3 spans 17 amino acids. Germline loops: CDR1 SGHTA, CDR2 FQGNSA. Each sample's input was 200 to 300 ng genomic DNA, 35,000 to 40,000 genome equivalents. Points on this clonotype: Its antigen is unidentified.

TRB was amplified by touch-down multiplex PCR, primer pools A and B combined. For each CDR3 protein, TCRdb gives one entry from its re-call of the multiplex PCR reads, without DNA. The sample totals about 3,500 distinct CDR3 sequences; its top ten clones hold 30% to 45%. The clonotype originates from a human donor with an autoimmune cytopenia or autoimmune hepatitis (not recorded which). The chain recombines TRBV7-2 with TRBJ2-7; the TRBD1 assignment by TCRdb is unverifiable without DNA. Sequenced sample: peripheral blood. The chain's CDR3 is CASSLATLTGESYEQYF. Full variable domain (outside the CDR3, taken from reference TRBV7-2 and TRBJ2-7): GAGVSQSPSNKVTEKGKDVELRCDPISGHTALYWYRQSLGQGLEFLIYFQGNSAPDKSGLPSDRFSAERTGGSVSTLTIQRTQQEDSAVYLCASSLATLTGESYEQYFGPGTRLTVT.